This T cell receptor (beta chain) stems from a study of regulatory T cells in long-lasting Graves disease. There are 15 residues in the CDR3. Germline V gene lookup returns CDR1 MNHEY and CDR2 SMNVEV (reference sequence). Losses at the gene ends were 6 bases for V and 7 bases for J; bases not matched to a gene: 12. Arm-PCR of CDR3 regions and iRepertoire HTBI primers were the basis on which TCR beta libraries were built. In the original analysis: In the combined samples, 62 TRBV and some 14 TRBJ segments were identified. TCRdb reprocessed the multiplex PCR reads via MiXCR and lists one record per CDR3 protein. The V and J calls were not made by the authors but by TCRdb's processing. The repertoire consists of around 500,000 distinct CDR3 sequences, with less than 25% occurring once and the leading ten covering 7.8%. The study's findings and limits: New patients shared 1,000 or so public clonotypes, and persistent patients shared more, with approximately 2,600.

Time point: persistent/refractory GD, antithyroid drugs over 5 years with positive TRAb. Generation of the TCR library employed RNA extracted from PBMCs. With respect to this clonotype: Its antigen remains unidentified.

The specimen was peripheral blood mononuclear cells (PBMCs), collected when the disease was refractory, from a patient treated with antithyroid drugs. This TCR came from a female donor with Graves disease. The chain joins TRBV27 to TRBJ2-1, with 7 bases fitting TRBD2. CDR3 in DNA: TGTGCCAGCAGACCGCTGGCGGGAGTATTGAATGAGCAGTTCTTC. It specifies CASRPLAGVLNEQFF.